This T cell receptor (beta chain) was found in a study of Ad26.COV2.S vaccination and SARS-CoV-2 variants. Profiling relied on immunoSEQ multiplex PCR, and the TCRdb table lists in-frame clones only, not all of them. Of 400,000 to 450,000 clones listed, over 75% are singletons. With 5 bases clipped from V and 11 bases from J, the junction kept 5 bases outside the gene matches. CDR3 size: 12 residues. Germline assignment: CDR1 MNHEY and CDR2 SVGAGI. As for treatment: some 20 received Ad26.COV2.S at low or high dose, single or two shots; roughly five received placebo; per-sample allocation not given. Sampling was done on day 63 after the first vaccine or placebo injection.

This chain joins TRBV6-5 and TRBJ1-2, with TRBD1 matching over 10 bases. Material: peripheral blood, obtained in a trial of Ad26.COV2.S vaccine versus placebo. The receptor's source is a person aged 18-60 years who received the Ad26.COV2.S COVID-19 vaccine or a placebo. The CDR3 DNA reads TGTGCCAGCAGTCGGGACAGGGGAGAGTACACCTTC. Translated, it gives CASSRDRGEYTF.